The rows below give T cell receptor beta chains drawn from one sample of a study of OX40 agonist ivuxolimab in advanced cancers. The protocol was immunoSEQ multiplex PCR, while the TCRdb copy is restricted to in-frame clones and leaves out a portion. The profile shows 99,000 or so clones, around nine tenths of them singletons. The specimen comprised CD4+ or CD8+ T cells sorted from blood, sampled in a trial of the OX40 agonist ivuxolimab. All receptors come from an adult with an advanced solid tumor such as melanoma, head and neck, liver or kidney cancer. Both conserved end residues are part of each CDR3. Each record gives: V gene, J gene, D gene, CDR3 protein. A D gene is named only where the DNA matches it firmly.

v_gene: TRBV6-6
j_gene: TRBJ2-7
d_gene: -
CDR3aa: CASSGTTRTREQYF

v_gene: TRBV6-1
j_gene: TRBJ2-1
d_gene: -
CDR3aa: CASRSADFYNEQFF

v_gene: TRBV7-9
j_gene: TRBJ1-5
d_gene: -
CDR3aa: CASSLVRGNSNQPQHF

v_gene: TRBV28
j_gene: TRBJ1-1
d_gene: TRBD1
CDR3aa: CASSFAGQGVAFF

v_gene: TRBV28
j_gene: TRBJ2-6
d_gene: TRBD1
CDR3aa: CATSRTGRTGANVLTF

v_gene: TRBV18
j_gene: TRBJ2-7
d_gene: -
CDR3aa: CASSFNSEQEIF

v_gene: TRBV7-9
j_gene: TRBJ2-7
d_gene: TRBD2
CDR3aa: CASSLGGGSYEQYF

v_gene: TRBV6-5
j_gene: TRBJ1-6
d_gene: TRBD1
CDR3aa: CASSGTGGLYSPLHF

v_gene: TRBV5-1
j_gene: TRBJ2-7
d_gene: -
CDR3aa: CASSLVGSYEQYF

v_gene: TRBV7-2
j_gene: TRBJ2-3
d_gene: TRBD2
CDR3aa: CASSVETAPGLAGEDTQYF

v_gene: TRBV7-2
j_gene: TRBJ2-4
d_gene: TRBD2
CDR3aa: CASSRGGSLFGNIQYF

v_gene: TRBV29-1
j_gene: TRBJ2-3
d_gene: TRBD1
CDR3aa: CSVSGQATGRGTQYF

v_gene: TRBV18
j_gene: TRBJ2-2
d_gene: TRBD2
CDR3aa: CASSPTSGGNTGELFF

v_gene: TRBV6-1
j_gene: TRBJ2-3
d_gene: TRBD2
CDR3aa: CATTLLAASTDTQYF

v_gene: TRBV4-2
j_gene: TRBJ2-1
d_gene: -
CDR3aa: CASSQESRGEQFF

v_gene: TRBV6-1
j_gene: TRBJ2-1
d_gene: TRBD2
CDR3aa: CASSGTRPMRGNEQFF

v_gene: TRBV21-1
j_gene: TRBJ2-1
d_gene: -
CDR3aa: CASSKKKLFYNEQFF

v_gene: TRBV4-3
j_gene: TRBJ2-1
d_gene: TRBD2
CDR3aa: CASSRLAGAFNEQFF

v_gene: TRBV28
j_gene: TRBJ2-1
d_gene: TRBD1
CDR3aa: CASSLGAGGVYNEQFF

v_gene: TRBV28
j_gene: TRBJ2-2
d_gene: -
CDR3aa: CASSSQGLTGELFF

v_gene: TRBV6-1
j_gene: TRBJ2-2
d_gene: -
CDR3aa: CASSEEVPGELFF

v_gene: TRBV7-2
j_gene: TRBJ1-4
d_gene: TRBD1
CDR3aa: CASSWGGTANEKLFF

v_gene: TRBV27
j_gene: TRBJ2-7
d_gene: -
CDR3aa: CASSLSTPTAIAYEQYF

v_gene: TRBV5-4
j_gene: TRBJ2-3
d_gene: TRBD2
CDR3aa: CASSWGGTSLGDTQYF

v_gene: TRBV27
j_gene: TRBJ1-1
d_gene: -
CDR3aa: CASRAPMNTEAFF

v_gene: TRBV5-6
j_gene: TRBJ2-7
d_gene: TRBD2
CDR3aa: CASSLAGVTYEQYF

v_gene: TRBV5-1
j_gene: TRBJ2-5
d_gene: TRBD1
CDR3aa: CASSLVVTGGTETQYF

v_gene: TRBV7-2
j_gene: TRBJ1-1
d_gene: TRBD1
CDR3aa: CASSRTGMNTEAFF

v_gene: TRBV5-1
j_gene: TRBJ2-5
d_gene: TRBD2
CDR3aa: CASSLVSGKKTQYF

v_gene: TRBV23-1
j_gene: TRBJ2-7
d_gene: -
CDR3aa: CASKIGTRSYEQYF

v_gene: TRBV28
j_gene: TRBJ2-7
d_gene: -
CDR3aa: CASSSPLGEQYF

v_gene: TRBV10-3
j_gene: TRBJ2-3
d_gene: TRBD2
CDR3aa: CAIRGPGLAGGDTQYF

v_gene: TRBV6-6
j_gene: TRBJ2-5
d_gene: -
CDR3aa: CASSKAGFQETQYF

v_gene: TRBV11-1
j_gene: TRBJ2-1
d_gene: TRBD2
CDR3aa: CASSLFASGRARYNEQFF

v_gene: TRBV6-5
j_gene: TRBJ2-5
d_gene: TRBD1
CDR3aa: CASSYSGTGDQETQYF

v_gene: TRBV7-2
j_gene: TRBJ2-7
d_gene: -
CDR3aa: CASSSASGYEQYF

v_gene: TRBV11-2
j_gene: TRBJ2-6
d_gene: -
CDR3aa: CASSLIKSGANVLTF

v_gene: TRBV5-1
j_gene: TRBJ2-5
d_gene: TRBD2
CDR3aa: CASSRGVATSGQETQYF

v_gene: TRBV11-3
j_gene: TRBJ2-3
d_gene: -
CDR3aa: CASSLGTGLRDTQYF

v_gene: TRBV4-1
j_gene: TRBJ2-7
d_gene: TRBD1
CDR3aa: CASSQEEAGGEYEQYF

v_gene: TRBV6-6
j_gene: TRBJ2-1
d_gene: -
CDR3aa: CASSYTTSSGGEQFF

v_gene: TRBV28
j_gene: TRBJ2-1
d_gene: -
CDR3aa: CASSDPSVGGNEQFF

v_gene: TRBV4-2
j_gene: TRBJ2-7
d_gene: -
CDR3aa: CASSQGDSFYEQYF

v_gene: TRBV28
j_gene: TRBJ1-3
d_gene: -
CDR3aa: CASSITGNTIYF

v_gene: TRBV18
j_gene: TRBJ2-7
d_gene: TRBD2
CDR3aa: CASSPGAGVVYEQYF

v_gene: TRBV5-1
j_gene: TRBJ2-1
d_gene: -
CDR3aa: CASSLGTAYNEQFF

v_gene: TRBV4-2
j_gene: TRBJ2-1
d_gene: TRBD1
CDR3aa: CASSQDGDRGNEQFF

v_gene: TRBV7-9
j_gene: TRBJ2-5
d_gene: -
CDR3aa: CASSFGPRETQYF

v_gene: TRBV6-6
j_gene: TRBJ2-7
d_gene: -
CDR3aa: CASSYMGPHHEQYF

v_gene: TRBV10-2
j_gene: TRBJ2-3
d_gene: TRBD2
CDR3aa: CASSVAGGNTDTQYF

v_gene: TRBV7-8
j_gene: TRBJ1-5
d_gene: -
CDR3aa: CASSSRDANQPQHF

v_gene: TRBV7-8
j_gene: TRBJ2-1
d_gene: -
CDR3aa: CASGSGAGGYNEQFF

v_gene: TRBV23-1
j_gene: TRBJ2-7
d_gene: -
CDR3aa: CASSQSWQDRTYEQYF

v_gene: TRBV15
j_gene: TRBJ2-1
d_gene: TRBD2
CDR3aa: CATSSSGRSFNEQFF

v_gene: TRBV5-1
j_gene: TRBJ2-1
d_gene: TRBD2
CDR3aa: CASSLTSANEQFF